This T cell receptor beta chain originates from a study of blood T cell repertoires in COVID-19. Only in-frame clones appear in the TCRdb table, and some are missing; sequencing was by immunoSEQ multiplex PCR. The sample lists hundreds of thousands of clones; about 83% were seen once. Germline V gives CDR1 MDHEN, CDR2 SYDVKM. This CDR3 has 15 amino acids. V was cut by 4 bases and J by 0 bases, with 12 bases left in between. The chain has TRBV28 and TRBJ1-2, with D perhaps matching TRBD1 (6 bases). This receptor was identified in a woman aged 45-60 years who had recovered from COVID-19. Sequencing was carried out using PBMCs or T cells enriched from blood (not recorded which). CDR3 region: CASSSGTPANYGYTF. The CDR3 region has the DNA TGTGCCAGCAGTTCAGGGACACCAGCTAACTATGGCTACACCTTC.